These T cell receptor beta chains were read from a single sample in a study of blood T cells in healthy people across ages. TCRdb re-derived calls from the 5' RACE reads in MiXCR, one entry per CDR3 protein. Altogether about 780,000 distinct CDR3 sequences are present, around half being singletons, with the ten largest covering around 18%. Sample: blood. These receptors all come from a man older than 75 in good health. CDR3s include the opening cysteine and the closing phenylalanine or tryptophan. The D gene is left open where the match is weak. Clone size is stated in some rows and not others, as once, few, many or a class when expanded.

J,size,V,D,CDR3,DNA
TRBJ2-3,NA,TRBV6-4,NA,CASRQAQYF,TGTGCCAGCAGACAAGCGCAGTATTTT
TRBJ2-2,NA,TRBV7-2,NA,CASSLRLAGELFF,TGTGCCAGCAGCTTGAGGTTAGCCGGGGAGCTGTTTTTT
TRBJ2-3,NA,TRBV6-5,NA,CASSYSSPRDTQYF,TGTGCCAGCAGTTACTCGTCCCCCCGAGATACGCAGTATTTT
TRBJ2-1,NA,TRBV5-1,TRBD1,CASSFTGGAGYNEQFF,TGCGCCAGCAGCTTTACAGGGGGCGCGGGGTACAATGAGCAGTTCTTC
TRBJ2-7,NA,TRBV20-1,TRBD1,CSAEGQGAYEQYF,TGCAGTGCAGAGGGACAGGGGGCTTACGAGCAGTACTTC
TRBJ1-1,many,TRBV10-3,NA,CAISEQKGTEAFF,TGTGCCATCAGTGAGCAGAAAGGGACTGAAGCTTTCTTT
TRBJ2-1,NA,TRBV7-2,TRBD2,CASSDPGLAGGSSYNEQFF,TGTGCCAGCAGCGACCCGGGACTAGCGGGAGGGAGCTCCTACAATGAGCAGTTCTTC
TRBJ2-4,few,TRBV6-2/TRBV6-3,TRBD2,CASRSASGRKEQYF,TGTGCCAGCAGGTCAGCTAGCGGGAGAAAAGAACAGTACTTC
TRBJ1-1,few,TRBV10-3,NA,CAISESVSGDGNTEAFF,TGTGCCATCAGTGAGTCGGTCTCAGGGGACGGGAACACTGAAGCTTTCTTT
TRBJ2-5,NA,TRBV7-3,NA,CASSDDNWGNEQYF,TGTGCCAGCAGTGATGACAACTGGGGCAATGAGCAGTACTTC
TRBJ2-3,NA,TRBV2,NA,CASSEARTRSTDTQYF,TGTGCCAGCAGTGAAGCGCGCACTAGGAGCACAGATACGCAGTATTTT
TRBJ2-6,once,TRBV12-3/TRBV12-4,TRBD1,CASSLGQGGPGANVLTF,TGTGCCAGCAGTTTGGGACAGGGAGGGCCCGGGGCCAACGTCCTGACTTTC
TRBJ2-7,NA,TRBV5-1,NA,CASSGPGGFLDEQYF,TGCGCCAGCAGCGGACCAGGGGGGTTTCTCGACGAGCAGTACTTC
TRBJ2-7,NA,TRBV7-9,NA,CASSDGRAQGWSYEQYF,TGTGCCAGCAGCGATGGTAGGGCTCAGGGGTGGTCCTACGAGCAGTACTTC
TRBJ2-4,few,TRBV15,NA,CATSQGQILAKNIQYF,TGTGCCACCAGCCAAGGACAGATCCTAGCCAAAAACATTCAGTACTTC
TRBJ1-1,few,TRBV5-5,NA,CASSLYAENTEAFF,TGTGCCAGCAGCTTATACGCGGAGAACACTGAAGCTTTCTTT
TRBJ2-1,many,TRBV28,NA,CASGGREREQFF,TGTGCCAGCGGCGGGCGGGAAAGGGAGCAGTTCTTC
TRBJ2-3,NA,TRBV5-1,NA,CASRQDTNTDTQYF,TGCGCCAGCAGACAGGACACAAACACAGATACGCAGTATTTT
TRBJ2-2,once,TRBV5-1,TRBD1,CASSFGGQGNTGELFF,TGCGCCAGTAGCTTCGGGGGACAGGGGAACACCGGGGAGCTGTTTTTT
TRBJ2-3,NA,TRBV11-1,TRBD2,CASSFVPAGGPNTQYF,TGTGCCAGCAGCTTTGTTCCAGCGGGAGGGCCGAATACGCAGTATTTT
TRBJ1-4,many,TRBV7-2,TRBD1,CASSLDRGNEKLFF,TGTGCCAGCAGTTTAGACAGGGGGAATGAAAAACTGTTTTTT
TRBJ2-5,many,TRBV7-9,NA,CASSPALGRGNEQYF,TGTGCCAGCAGCCCAGCTTTAGGTCGGGGCAATGAGCAGTACTTC
TRBJ1-1,NA,TRBV6-2/TRBV6-3,TRBD1,CASSYITGQGGTNTEAFF,TGTGCCAGCAGTTACATAACAGGACAGGGTGGGACGAACACTGAAGCTTTCTTT
TRBJ1-2,once,TRBV29-1,NA,CSVAFYDGYTF,TGCAGCGTTGCGTTCTACGACGGCTACACCTTC
TRBJ1-1,NA,TRBV5-8,NA,CASSLLEGAREAFF,TGTGCCAGCAGCTTGCTCGAGGGTGCCCGCGAAGCTTTCTTT
TRBJ2-3,few,TRBV20-1,TRBD2,CSALIAGMGTQYF,TGCAGTGCGCTGATAGCGGGGATGGGTACGCAGTATTTT
TRBJ2-1,NA,TRBV27,TRBD2,CASSFLGASGGVHNEQFF,TGTGCCAGCAGTTTCCTGGGCGCTAGCGGGGGGGTCCACAATGAGCAGTTCTTC
TRBJ2-7,NA,TRBV5-1,NA,CASSSGTRRDEQYF,TGCGCCAGCAGCTCAGGGACGAGAAGGGATGAGCAGTACTTC
TRBJ2-5,NA,TRBV5-1,NA,CASSLFQGREQYF,TGCGCCAGCAGCTTGTTTCAGGGTCGGGAGCAGTACTTC
TRBJ2-1,NA,TRBV7-2,TRBD1,CASSLTGGMVHNEQFF,TGTGCCAGCAGCTTAACAGGGGGAATGGTGCACAATGAGCAGTTCTTC
TRBJ2-6,few,TRBV20-1,NA,CSARGVAGANVLTF,TGCAGTGCACGAGGGGTCGCTGGGGCCAACGTCCTGACTTTC
TRBJ2-3,NA,TRBV6-5,NA,CASSHKADLKFYTQYF,TGTGCCAGCAGTCATAAGGCGGATCTCAAGTTTTATACGCAGTATTTT
TRBJ2-7,NA,TRBV6-6,NA,CASSVRDKYEQYF,TGTGCCAGCAGTGTCCGGGACAAATACGAGCAGTACTTC
TRBJ1-4,NA,TRBV6-1,NA,CASSRGRHNTATNEKLFF,TGTGCCAGCAGTCGCGGGAGACACAACACGGCAACTAATGAAAAACTGTTTTTT
TRBJ1-2,many,TRBV29-1,NA,CSPNYGYTF,TGCAGCCCAAACTATGGCTACACCTTC
TRBJ2-7,few,TRBV5-4,TRBD1,CASSPGTGSTYEQYF,TGTGCCAGCAGCCCAGGGACAGGGAGCACCTACGAGCAGTACTTC
TRBJ1-3,NA,TRBV27,TRBD1,CAKRQGAKSGNTIYF,TGTGCCAAAAGACAGGGGGCGAAGTCTGGAAACACCATATATTTT
TRBJ1-2,NA,TRBV5-5,TRBD1,CASSLQGQQYGYTF,TGTGCCAGCAGCTTGCAGGGACAGCAGTATGGCTACACCTTC
TRBJ2-7,NA,TRBV12-3/TRBV12-4,NA,CASSQVDRGNYEQYF,TGTGCCAGCAGTCAGGTAGACCGGGGGAACTACGAGCAGTACTTC
TRBJ1-3,once,TRBV6-5,NA,CASRDRPGNTIYF,TGTGCCAGCAGAGACAGACCGGGAAACACCATATATTTT
TRBJ1-6,NA,TRBV9,NA,CASSSTIRSPLHF,TGTGCCAGCAGTTCCACCATTCGTTCACCCCTCCACTTT
TRBJ1-6,many,TRBV12-3/TRBV12-4,TRBD1,CASSLGTGNSPLHF,TGTGCCAGCAGTTTAGGGACAGGGAATTCACCCCTCCACTTT
TRBJ2-3,NA,TRBV6-2/TRBV6-3,NA,CASSPGPLPPDTQYF,TGTGCCAGCAGCCCGGGACCCCTTCCCCCGGATACGCAGTATTTT
TRBJ2-7,many,TRBV5-1,TRBD2,CASSLAGTRGGREQYF,TGCGCCAGCAGCTTGGCCGGGACTAGAGGGGGGCGCGAGCAGTACTTC
TRBJ2-5,many,TRBV29-1,NA,CSQTRPPQETQYF,TGCAGCCAAACCCGACCGCCGCAAGAGACCCAGTACTTC
TRBJ1-6,NA,TRBV28,NA,CASISSGSYNSPLHF,TGTGCCAGCATTTCTTCGGGCTCCTATAATTCACCCCTCCACTTT
TRBJ2-3,NA,TRBV5-1,NA,CASSLEGSNTQYF,TGCGCCAGCAGCTTGGAAGGGTCGAATACGCAGTATTTT
TRBJ1-1,NA,TRBV2,NA,CASSGSPYTEAFF,TGTGCCAGCAGTGGGTCACCATACACTGAAGCTTTCTTT
TRBJ1-4,NA,TRBV7-8,NA,CASSYRDRNEKLFF,TGTGCCAGCAGCTACCGGGACCGGAATGAAAAACTGTTTTTT
TRBJ1-5,NA,TRBV30,NA,CAWSPSGLDSNQPQHF,TGTGCCTGGAGTCCCTCCGGGCTGGATAGCAATCAGCCCCAGCATTTT
TRBJ2-7,NA,TRBV12-3/TRBV12-4,TRBD1,CASVISGTGPYNEQYF,TGTGCCAGCGTTATCTCCGGGACAGGGCCCTACAATGAGCAGTACTTC
TRBJ2-7,NA,TRBV6-2/TRBV6-3,NA,CASSDRGLGRDEQYF,TGTGCCAGCAGTGACCGGGGACTTGGAAGAGACGAGCAGTACTTC
TRBJ2-1,NA,TRBV24-1,NA,CATSPPDLSYNEQFF,TGTGCCACCAGCCCTCCCGACCTCTCCTACAATGAGCAGTTCTTC
TRBJ2-3,few,TRBV6-5,NA,CASRISVGTDTQYF,TGTGCCAGCAGGATTAGCGTTGGAACAGATACGCAGTATTTT
TRBJ2-7,few,TRBV6-1,NA,CASSSSGYYEQYF,TGTGCCAGCAGCAGTAGCGGATACTACGAGCAGTACTTC